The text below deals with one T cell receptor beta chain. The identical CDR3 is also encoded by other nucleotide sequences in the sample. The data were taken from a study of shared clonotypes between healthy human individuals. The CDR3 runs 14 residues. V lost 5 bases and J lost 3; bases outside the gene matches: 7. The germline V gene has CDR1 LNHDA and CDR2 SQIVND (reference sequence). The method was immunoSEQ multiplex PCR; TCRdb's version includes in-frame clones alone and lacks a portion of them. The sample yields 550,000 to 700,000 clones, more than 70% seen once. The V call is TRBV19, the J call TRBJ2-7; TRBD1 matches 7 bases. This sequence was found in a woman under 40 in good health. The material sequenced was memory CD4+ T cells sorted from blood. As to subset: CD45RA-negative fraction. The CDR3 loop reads CASSLRQGYYEQYF. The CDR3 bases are TGTGCCAGTAGTCTAAGACAGGGATACTACGAGCAGTACTTC.